Listed below are T cell receptor beta chains from one sample, sequenced in a study of PD-1 blockade in classical Hodgkin lymphoma. TCRdb's table, derived via immunoSEQ multiplex PCR, lists solely in-frame clones and lacks some. The profile shows 72,000 or so clones, just over 90% of them singletons. The source material was peripheral blood mononuclear cells (PBMCs), sampled at baseline. These receptors originate from a human donor with classical Hodgkin lymphoma. The CDR3 runs from the conserved cysteine through the conserved F or W. Fields, in order: J gene, V gene, clone size, D gene, CDR3 protein, CDR3 DNA. The D gene is left open where the match is weak. Only some rows state a clone size, as once, few, many or a class for expanded clones.

>TRBJ2-1|TRBV6-4|NA|NA
CASSDSRVSYNEQFF
TGTGCCAGCAGTGACTCGAGGGTTTCCTACAATGAGCAGTTCTTC
>TRBJ2-7|TRBV15|NA|TRBD2
CATSGTGLDLYEQYF
TGTGCCACCAGCGGAACGGGACTAGACTTATACGAGCAGTACTTC
>TRBJ2-7|TRBV7-9|NA|NA
CASSPQSAVYEQYF
TGTGCCAGCAGCCCCCAGTCGGCAGTCTACGAGCAGTACTTC
>TRBJ1-6|TRBV18|NA|NA
CASSPDGENSPLHF
TGTGCCAGCTCACCGGACGGCGAAAATTCACCCCTCCACTTT
>TRBJ2-3|TRBV10-3|NA|NA
CAIRIGGATDTQYF
TGTGCCATCAGGATAGGGGGGGCCACAGATACGCAGTATTTT
>TRBJ1-5|TRBV23-1|NA|TRBD1
CASSQLGQNSNQPQHF
TGCGCCAGCAGTCAATTGGGACAGAATAGCAATCAGCCCCAGCATTTT
>TRBJ1-5|TRBV29-1|NA|NA
CSDTTDQPQHF
TGCAGCGACACGACCGACCAGCCCCAGCATTTT
>TRBJ2-7|TRBV11-2|NA|TRBD2
CASSLDRSSGDPSDYEQYF
TGTGCCAGCAGCTTAGATCGGTCTAGCGGGGACCCTTCTGACTACGAGCAGTACTTC
>TRBJ2-1|TRBV28|NA|NA
CASSRGVGLGAYNEQFF
TGTGCCAGCAGCCGGGGTGTGGGGTTGGGGGCCTACAATGAGCAGTTCTTC
>TRBJ1-3|TRBV28|NA|NA
CASSFAWVFADSGNTIYF
TGTGCCAGCAGTTTCGCTTGGGTTTTTGCGGACTCTGGAAACACCATATATTTT
>TRBJ1-3|TRBV6-5|once|NA
CASSYSASGNTIYF
TGTGCCAGCAGTTACTCCGCCTCTGGAAACACCATATATTTT
>TRBJ2-7|TRBV6-1|NA|TRBD1
CASRTGTGLSYEQYF
TGTGCCAGCAGGACCGGGACAGGGCTCTCCTACGAGCAGTACTTC
>TRBJ2-2|TRBV5-8|NA|TRBD2
CASSYELAGGLVWYTGELFF
TGTGCCAGCAGCTACGAACTAGCGGGAGGGCTAGTGTGGTACACCGGGGAGCTGTTTTTT
>TRBJ1-1|TRBV7-9|NA|TRBD1
CASSGRTGPPRVVGPAFF
TGTGCCAGCAGCGGCAGGACAGGACCCCCGAGAGTCGTTGGCCCCGCTTTCTTT
>TRBJ2-1|TRBV19|NA|TRBD2
CASSDLAGAYNEQFF
TGTGCCAGTAGTGACCTAGCGGGAGCCTACAATGAGCAGTTCTTC
>TRBJ1-5|TRBV18|NA|TRBD1
CASSPDRGGNQPQHF
TGTGCCAGCTCACCGGACAGGGGTGGCAATCAGCCCCAGCATTTT
>TRBJ2-7|TRBV5-1|NA|NA
CASGPVDGTYEQYF
TGCGCCAGCGGACCAGTGGACGGAACCTACGAGCAGTACTTC